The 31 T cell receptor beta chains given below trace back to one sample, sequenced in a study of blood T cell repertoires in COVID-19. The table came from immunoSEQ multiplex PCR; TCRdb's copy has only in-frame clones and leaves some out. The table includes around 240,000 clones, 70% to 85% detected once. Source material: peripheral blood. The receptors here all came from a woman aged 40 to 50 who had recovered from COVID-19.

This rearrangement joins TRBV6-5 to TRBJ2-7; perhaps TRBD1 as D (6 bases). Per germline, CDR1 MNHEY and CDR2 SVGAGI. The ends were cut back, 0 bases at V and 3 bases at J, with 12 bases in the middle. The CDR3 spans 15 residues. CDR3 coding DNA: TGTGCCAGCAGTTACTCGTTCGTACAGGGCTACGAGCAGTACTTC. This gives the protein CASSYSFVQGYEQYF.

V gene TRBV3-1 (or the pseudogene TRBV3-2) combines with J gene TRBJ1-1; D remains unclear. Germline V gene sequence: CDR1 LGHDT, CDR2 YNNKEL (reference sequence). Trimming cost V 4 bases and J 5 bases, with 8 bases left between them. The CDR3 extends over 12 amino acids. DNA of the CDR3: TGTGCCAGCAGCCCCTCGGGGACTGAAGCTTTCTTT. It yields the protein CASSPSGTEAFF.

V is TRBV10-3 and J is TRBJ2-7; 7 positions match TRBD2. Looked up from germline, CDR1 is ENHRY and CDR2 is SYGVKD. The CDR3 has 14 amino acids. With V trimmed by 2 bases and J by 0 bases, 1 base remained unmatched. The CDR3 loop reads CAISEGTISYEQYF. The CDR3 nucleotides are TGTGCCATCAGTGAGGGGACTATCTCCTACGAGCAGTACTTC.

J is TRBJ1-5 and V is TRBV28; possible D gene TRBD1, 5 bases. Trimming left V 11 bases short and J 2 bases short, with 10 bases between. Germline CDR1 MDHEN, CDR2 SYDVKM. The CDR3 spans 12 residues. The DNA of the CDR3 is TGTGCCTGGGCGGGGGGCAATCAGCCCCAGCATTTT. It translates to CAWAGGNQPQHF.

The CDR3 DNA is TGCGCCAGCAGCCTAAATCAGGGGGCTGGTCAGCCCCAGCATTTT. As protein: CASSLNQGAGQPQHF. The chain links TRBV4-3 to TRBJ1-5; the match to TRBD1 covers 8 bases. The CDR3 length is 15 residues. V lost 4 bases, J lost 6 bases, and 8 bases stayed unmatched. Germline V gives CDR1 LGHNA, CDR2 YSLEER.

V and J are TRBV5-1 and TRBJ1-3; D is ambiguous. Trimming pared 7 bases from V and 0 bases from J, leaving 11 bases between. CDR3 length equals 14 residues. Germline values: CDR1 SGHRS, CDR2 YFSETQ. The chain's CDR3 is CASRTESSGNTIYF. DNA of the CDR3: TGCGCCAGCCGAACGGAGAGCTCTGGAAACACCATATATTTT.

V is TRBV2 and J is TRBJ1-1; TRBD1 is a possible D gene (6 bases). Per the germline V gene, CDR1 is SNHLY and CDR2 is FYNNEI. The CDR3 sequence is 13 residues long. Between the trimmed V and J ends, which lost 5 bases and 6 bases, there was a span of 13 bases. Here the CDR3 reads CASSNTGFAEAFF. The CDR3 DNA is TGTGCCAGCAGTAACACAGGGTTCGCTGAAGCTTTCTTT.

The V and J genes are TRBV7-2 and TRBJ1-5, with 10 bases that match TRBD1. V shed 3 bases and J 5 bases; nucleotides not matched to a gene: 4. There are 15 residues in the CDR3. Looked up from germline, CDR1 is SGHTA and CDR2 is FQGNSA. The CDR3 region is CASSLDRGAYQPQHF. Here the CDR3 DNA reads TGTGCCAGCAGCTTGGACAGGGGGGCGTATCAGCCCCAGCATTTT. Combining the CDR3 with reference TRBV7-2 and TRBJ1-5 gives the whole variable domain GAGVSQSPSNKVTEKGKDVELRCDPISGHTALYWYRQSLGQGLEFLIYFQGNSAPDKSGLPSDRFSAERTGGSVSTLTIQRTQQEDSAVYLCASSLDRGAYQPQHFGDGTRLSIL.

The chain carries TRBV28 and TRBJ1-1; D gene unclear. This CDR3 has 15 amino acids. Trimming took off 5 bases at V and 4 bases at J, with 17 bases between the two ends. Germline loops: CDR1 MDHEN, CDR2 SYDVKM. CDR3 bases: TGTGCCAGCAGTCTCTTTGGGAGTCCGTTCACTGAAGCTTTCTTT. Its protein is CASSLFGSPFTEAFF.

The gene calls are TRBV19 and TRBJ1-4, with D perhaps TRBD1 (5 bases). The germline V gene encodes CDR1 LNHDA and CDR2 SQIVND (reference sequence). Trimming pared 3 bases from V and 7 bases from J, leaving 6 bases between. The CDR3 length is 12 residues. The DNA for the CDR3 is TGTGCCAGTAGTATGCAGGGTGAAAAACTGTTTTTT. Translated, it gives CASSMQGEKLFF.

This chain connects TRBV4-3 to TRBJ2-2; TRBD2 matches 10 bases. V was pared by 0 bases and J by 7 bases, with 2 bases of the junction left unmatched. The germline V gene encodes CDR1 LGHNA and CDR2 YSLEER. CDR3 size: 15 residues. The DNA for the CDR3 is TGCGCCAGCAGCCAAGATCAGCGGGGGGGCGGGGAGCTGTTTTTT. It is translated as CASSQDQRGGGELFF.

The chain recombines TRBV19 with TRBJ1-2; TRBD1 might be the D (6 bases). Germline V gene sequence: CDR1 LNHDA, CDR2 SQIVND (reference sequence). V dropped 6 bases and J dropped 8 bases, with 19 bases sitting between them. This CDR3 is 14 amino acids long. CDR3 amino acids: CASSTGAGVVGYTF. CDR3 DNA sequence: TGTGCCAGTAGCACCGGGGCAGGGGTGGTGGGCTACACCTTC.

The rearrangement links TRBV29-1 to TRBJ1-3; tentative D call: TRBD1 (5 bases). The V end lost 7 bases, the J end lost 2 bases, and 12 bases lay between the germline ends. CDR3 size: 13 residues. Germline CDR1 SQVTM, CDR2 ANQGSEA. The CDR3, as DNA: TGCAGCGGCCAGGGATGGCCTGGAAACACCATATATTTT. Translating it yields CSGQGWPGNTIYF.

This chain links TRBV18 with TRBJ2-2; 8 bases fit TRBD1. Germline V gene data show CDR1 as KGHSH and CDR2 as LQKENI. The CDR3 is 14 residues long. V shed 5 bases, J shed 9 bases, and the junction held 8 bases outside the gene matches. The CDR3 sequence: CASSMDRAMRELFF. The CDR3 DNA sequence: TGTGCCAGCTCAATGGACAGGGCAATGCGGGAGCTGTTTTTT.

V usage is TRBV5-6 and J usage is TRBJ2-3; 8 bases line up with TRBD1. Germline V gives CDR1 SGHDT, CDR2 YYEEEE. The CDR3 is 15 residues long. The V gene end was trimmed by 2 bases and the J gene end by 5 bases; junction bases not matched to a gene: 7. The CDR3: CASSLPGRGQDTQYF. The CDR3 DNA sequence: TGTGCCAGCAGCTTACCAGGCAGGGGGCAAGATACGCAGTATTTT.

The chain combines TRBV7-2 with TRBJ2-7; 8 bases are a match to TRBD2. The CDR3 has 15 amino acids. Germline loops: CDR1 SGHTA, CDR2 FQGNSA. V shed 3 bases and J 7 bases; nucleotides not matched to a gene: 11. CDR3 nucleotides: TGTGCCAGCAGCTTCCAGCGGGGGCGCGAGGGGGAGCAGTACTTC. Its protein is CASSFQRGREGEQYF.

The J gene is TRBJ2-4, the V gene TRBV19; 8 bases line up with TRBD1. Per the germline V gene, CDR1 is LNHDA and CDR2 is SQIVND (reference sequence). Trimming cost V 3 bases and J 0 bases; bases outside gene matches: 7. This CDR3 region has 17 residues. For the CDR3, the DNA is TGTGCCAGTAGTATTATCAGACAGGGGATAGCCAAAAACATTCAGTACTTC. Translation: CASSIIRQGIAKNIQYF.

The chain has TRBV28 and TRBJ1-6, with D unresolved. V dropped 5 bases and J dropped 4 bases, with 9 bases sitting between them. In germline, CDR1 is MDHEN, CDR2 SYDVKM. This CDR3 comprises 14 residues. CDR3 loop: CASSPTHYNSPLHF. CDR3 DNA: TGTGCCAGCAGTCCGACACATTATAATTCACCCCTCCACTTT.

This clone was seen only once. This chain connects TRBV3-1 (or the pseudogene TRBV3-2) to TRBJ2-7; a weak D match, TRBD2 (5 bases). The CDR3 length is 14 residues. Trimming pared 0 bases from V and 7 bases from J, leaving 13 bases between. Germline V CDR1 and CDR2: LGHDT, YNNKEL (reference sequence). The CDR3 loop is CASSQDSIRGEQYF. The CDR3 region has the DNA TGTGCCAGCAGCCAAGACAGCATCCGAGGGGAGCAGTACTTC.

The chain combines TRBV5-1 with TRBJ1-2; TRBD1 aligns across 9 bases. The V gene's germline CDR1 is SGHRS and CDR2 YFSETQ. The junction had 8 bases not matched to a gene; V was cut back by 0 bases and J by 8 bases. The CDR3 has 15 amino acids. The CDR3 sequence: CASSLDGPGQGGYTF. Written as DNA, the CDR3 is TGCGCCAGCAGCTTGGATGGCCCGGGACAGGGCGGCTACACCTTC.

The CDR3, as DNA: TGCGCCAGCAGCTTGGGAAGCAACACTGAAGCTTTCTTT. Its protein is CASSLGSNTEAFF. The rearrangement joins TRBV5-1 to TRBJ1-1; D remains unclear. The CDR3 is 13 residues long. Germline CDR1 SGHRS, CDR2 YFSETQ. Trimming stripped 0 bases from V and 2 bases from J, with 5 bases between.

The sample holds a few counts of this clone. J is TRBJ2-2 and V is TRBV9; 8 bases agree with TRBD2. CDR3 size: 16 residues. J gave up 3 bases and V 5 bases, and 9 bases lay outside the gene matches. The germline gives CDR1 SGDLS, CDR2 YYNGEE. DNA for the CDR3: TGTGCCAGCAGGCAAGGTAGCGGGGCTGACACCGGGGAGCTGTTTTTT. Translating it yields CASRQGSGADTGELFF.

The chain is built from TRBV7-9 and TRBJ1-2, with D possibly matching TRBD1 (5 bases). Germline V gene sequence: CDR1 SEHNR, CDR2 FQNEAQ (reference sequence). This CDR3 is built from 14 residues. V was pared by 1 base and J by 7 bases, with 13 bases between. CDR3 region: CASSLDAGMGGYTF. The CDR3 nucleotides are TGTGCCAGCAGCTTAGACGCAGGGATGGGTGGCTACACCTTC. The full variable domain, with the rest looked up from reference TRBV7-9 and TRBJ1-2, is DTGVSQNPRHKITKRGQNVTFRCDPISEHNRLYWYRQTLGQGPEFLTYFQNEAQLEKSRLLSDRFSAERPKGSFSTLEIQRTEQGDSAMYLCASSLDAGMGGYTFGSGTRLTVV.

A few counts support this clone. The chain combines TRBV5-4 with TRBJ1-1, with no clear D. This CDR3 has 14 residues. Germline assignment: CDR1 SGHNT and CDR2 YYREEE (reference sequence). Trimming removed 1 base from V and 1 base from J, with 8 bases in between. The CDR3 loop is CASSLSQANTEAFF. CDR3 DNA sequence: TGTGCCAGCAGCTTGTCCCAGGCGAACACTGAAGCTTTCTTT.

CDR3 amino acids: CATSLDLGDTQYF. CDR3 sequence (DNA): TGTGCCACCAGCCTAGATCTGGGAGATACGCAGTATTTT. The chain couples TRBV15 to TRBJ2-3; unclear D gene. Trimming took off 5 bases at V and 5 bases at J, with 11 bases between the two ends. From germline, CDR1 is LNHNV and CDR2 YYDKDF (reference sequence). CDR3 length: 13 residues.

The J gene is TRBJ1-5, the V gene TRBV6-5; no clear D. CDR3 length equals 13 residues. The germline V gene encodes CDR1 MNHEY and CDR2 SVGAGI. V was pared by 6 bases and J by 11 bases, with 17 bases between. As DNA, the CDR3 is TGTGCCAGCAGACGCGACCCCAGCGGGTCCCAGCATTTT. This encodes CASRRDPSGSQHF.

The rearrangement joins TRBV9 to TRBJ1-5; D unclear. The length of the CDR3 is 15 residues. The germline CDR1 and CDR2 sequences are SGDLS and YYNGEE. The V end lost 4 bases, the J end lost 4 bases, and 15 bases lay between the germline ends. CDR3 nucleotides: TGTGCCAGCAGCACCACCGGACGGGGTAATCAGCCCCAGCATTTT. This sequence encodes CASSTTGRGNQPQHF.

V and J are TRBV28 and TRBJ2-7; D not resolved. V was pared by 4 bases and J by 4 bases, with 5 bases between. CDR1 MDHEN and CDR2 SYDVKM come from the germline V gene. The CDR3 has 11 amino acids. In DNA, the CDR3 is TGTGCCAGCAGTTCCGTGTACGAGCAGTACTTC. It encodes CASSSVYEQYF.

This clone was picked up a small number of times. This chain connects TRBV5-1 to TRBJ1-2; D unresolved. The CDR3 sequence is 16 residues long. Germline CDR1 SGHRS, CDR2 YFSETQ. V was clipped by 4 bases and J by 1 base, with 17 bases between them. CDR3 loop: CASSQTVESRNYGYTF. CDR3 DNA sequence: TGCGCCAGCAGCCAAACGGTCGAGTCCCGTAACTATGGCTACACCTTC.

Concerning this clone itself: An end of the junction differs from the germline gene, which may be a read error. The CDR3 loop is CGLLGYGAFF. DNA for the CDR3: TGCGGCCTGTTGGGCTATGGGGCTTTCTTT. The gene calls are TRBV6-5 and TRBJ1-1; D is uncertain. Per the germline V gene, CDR1 is MNHEY and CDR2 is SVGAGI. This CDR3 spans 10 amino acids.

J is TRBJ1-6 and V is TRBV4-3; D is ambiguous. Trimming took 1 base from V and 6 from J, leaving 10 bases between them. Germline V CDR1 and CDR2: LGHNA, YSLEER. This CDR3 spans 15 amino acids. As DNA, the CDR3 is TGCGCCAGCAGCCAAGGTTGGCGGATTAATTCACCCCTCCACTTT. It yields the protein CASSQGWRINSPLHF.